A selection of T cell receptor beta chains follows, all from one sample in a study of T-cell memory formation after mild COVID-19. TCRdb used MiXCR to reprocess the 5' RACE reads, holding one entry per CDR3 protein. The table shows about 560,000 distinct CDR3 sequences, with 17% occurring only once. The sample consisted of PBMCs or a T cell subset sorted from them (not recorded which). These receptors were obtained from an adult woman who had mild COVID-19 (a few samples of this study predate the infection). Cell type and time point are not known. The CDR3 runs from the conserved cysteine through the conserved F or W. D genes are given only for firm matches. The size entry is marked missing in some rows and otherwise reads once, few, many or a size class.

j_gene: TRBJ2-1
v_gene: TRBV3-1
d_gene: NA
abundance: few
len: 16
CDR3aa: CASSQVVVSWRREQFF
CDR3nt: TGTGCCAGCAGCCAAGTTGTTGTAAGTTGGCGGAGGGAGCAGTTCTTC

j_gene: TRBJ2-7
v_gene: TRBV6-6
d_gene: TRBD1
abundance: few
len: 13
CDR3aa: CASSTPDRAGQYF
CDR3nt: TGTGCCAGCAGTACCCCGGACAGGGCCGGGCAGTACTTC

j_gene: TRBJ2-7
v_gene: TRBV7-9
d_gene: NA
abundance: NA
len: 13
CDR3aa: CAVGGLPAYEQYF
CDR3nt: TGTGCCGTGGGTGGGCTTCCCGCATACGAGCAGTACTTC

j_gene: TRBJ2-7
v_gene: TRBV6-2/TRBV6-3
d_gene: NA
abundance: NA
len: 10
CDR3aa: CASYPYEQYF
CDR3nt: TGTGCCAGCTACCCCTACGAGCAGTACTTC

j_gene: TRBJ1-1
v_gene: TRBV19
d_gene: NA
abundance: few
len: 14
CDR3aa: CASSIGGGIAEAFF
CDR3nt: TGTGCCAGTAGTATAGGGGGGGGAATCGCTGAAGCTTTCTTT

j_gene: TRBJ1-2
v_gene: TRBV9
d_gene: TRBD1
abundance: NA
len: 15
CDR3aa: CASSVEGTGMYGYTF
CDR3nt: TGTGCCAGCAGCGTAGAGGGGACAGGGATGTATGGCTACACCTTC

j_gene: TRBJ2-4
v_gene: TRBV28
d_gene: TRBD2
abundance: few
len: 19
CDR3aa: CASSRQRLAGSLAKNIQYF
CDR3nt: TGTGCCAGCAGCCGCCAACGACTAGCGGGGAGCTTAGCCAAAAACATTCAGTACTTC

j_gene: TRBJ1-2
v_gene: TRBV12-3/TRBV12-4
d_gene: NA
abundance: NA
len: 12
CDR3aa: CASSLNWNGYTF
CDR3nt: TGTGCCAGCAGTCTTAACTGGAATGGCTACACCTTC

j_gene: TRBJ2-7
v_gene: TRBV24-1
d_gene: NA
abundance: NA
len: 14
CDR3aa: CATSVHRVRYEQYF
CDR3nt: TGTGCCACCAGTGTCCATCGGGTGCGGTACGAGCAGTACTTC

j_gene: TRBJ2-2
v_gene: TRBV10-2
d_gene: TRBD2
abundance: few
len: 17
CDR3aa: CASSGGLAGPNTGELFF
CDR3nt: TGCGCCAGCAGTGGGGGACTAGCGGGACCTAACACCGGGGAGCTGTTTTTT

j_gene: TRBJ1-1
v_gene: TRBV12-3/TRBV12-4
d_gene: NA
abundance: NA
len: 14
CDR3aa: CASRPGRAGKEAFF
CDR3nt: TGTGCCAGCAGGCCCGGGAGAGCCGGTAAAGAAGCTTTCTTT

j_gene: TRBJ1-2
v_gene: TRBV5-1
d_gene: NA
abundance: NA
len: 16
CDR3aa: CASSPVMGTNIYGYTF
CDR3nt: TGCGCCAGCAGCCCCGTGATGGGTACAAACATATATGGCTACACCTTC

j_gene: TRBJ2-5
v_gene: TRBV6-5
d_gene: NA
abundance: NA
len: 14
CDR3aa: CASSTGSSSETQYF
CDR3nt: TGTGCCAGCAGTACAGGGTCCTCCTCTGAGACCCAGTACTTC

j_gene: TRBJ2-7
v_gene: TRBV6-5
d_gene: TRBD2
abundance: few
len: 15
CDR3aa: CASRRGLAGTYEQYF
CDR3nt: TGTGCCAGCAGACGAGGACTAGCGGGCACCTACGAGCAGTACTTC

j_gene: TRBJ2-7
v_gene: TRBV12-3/TRBV12-4
d_gene: NA
abundance: few
len: 16
CDR3aa: CASSLESVGAAYEQYF
CDR3nt: TGTGCCAGCAGTTTAGAATCGGTGGGCGCCGCCTACGAGCAGTACTTC

j_gene: TRBJ2-1
v_gene: TRBV11-1
d_gene: NA
abundance: NA
len: 15
CDR3aa: CASSPQWEPYNEQFF
CDR3nt: TGTGCCAGCAGCCCCCAGTGGGAACCCTACAATGAGCAGTTCTTC

j_gene: TRBJ1-5
v_gene: TRBV7-9
d_gene: NA
abundance: few
len: 17
CDR3aa: CASSLSSAVLVNQPQHF
CDR3nt: TGTGCCAGCAGCTTAAGCAGCGCAGTCCTCGTGAATCAGCCCCAGCATTTT

j_gene: TRBJ2-1
v_gene: TRBV7-8
d_gene: TRBD2
abundance: many
len: 16
CDR3aa: CASSSLAGGPVYEQFF
CDR3nt: TGTGCCAGCAGCTCCTTAGCGGGGGGGCCGGTCTATGAGCAGTTCTTC

j_gene: TRBJ2-3
v_gene: TRBV7-9
d_gene: TRBD2
abundance: few
len: 17
CDR3aa: CASSLRSIAGAEDTQYF
CDR3nt: TGTGCCAGCAGCCTTCGGTCCATAGCGGGAGCGGAAGATACGCAGTATTTT

j_gene: TRBJ2-5
v_gene: TRBV7-3
d_gene: TRBD2
abundance: NA
len: 15
CDR3aa: CASSSAGGPRETQYF
CDR3nt: TGTGCCAGCAGTTCAGCGGGAGGCCCTCGGGAGACCCAGTACTTC

j_gene: TRBJ1-1
v_gene: TRBV5-6
d_gene: NA
abundance: few
len: 13
CDR3aa: CASRYLQATEAFF
CDR3nt: TGTGCCAGCCGGTATCTTCAGGCTACTGAAGCTTTCTTT

j_gene: TRBJ1-5
v_gene: TRBV6-5
d_gene: NA
abundance: NA
len: 15
CDR3aa: CASRPRQGQNQPQHF
CDR3nt: TGTGCCAGCAGACCCCGCCAGGGGCAAAATCAGCCCCAGCATTTT

j_gene: TRBJ2-7
v_gene: TRBV12-3/TRBV12-4
d_gene: NA
abundance: few
len: 13
CDR3aa: CASSDGLSYEQYF
CDR3nt: TGTGCCAGCAGCGACGGTTTAAGCTACGAGCAGTACTTC

j_gene: TRBJ2-3
v_gene: TRBV4-2
d_gene: NA
abundance: few
len: 16
CDR3aa: CASSQGGRTSTDTQYF
CDR3nt: TGTGCCAGCAGCCAAGGGGGCAGAACTAGCACAGATACGCAGTATTTT

j_gene: TRBJ2-6
v_gene: TRBV5-4
d_gene: NA
abundance: NA
len: 18
CDR3aa: CASTPNRDFYSGANVLTF
CDR3nt: TGTGCCAGCACCCCGAACAGGGACTTCTACTCTGGGGCCAACGTCCTGACTTTC

j_gene: TRBJ2-1
v_gene: TRBV7-6
d_gene: TRBD2
abundance: NA
len: 19
CDR3aa: CASSLGKTPTSGSYNEQFF
CDR3nt: TGTGCCAGCAGCTTAGGGAAGACTCCGACTAGCGGCTCCTACAATGAGCAGTTCTTC

j_gene: TRBJ2-1
v_gene: TRBV24-1
d_gene: NA
abundance: few
len: 12
CDR3aa: CATSDFSGEQFF
CDR3nt: TGTGCCACCAGTGATTTCAGCGGGGAGCAGTTCTTC

j_gene: TRBJ2-4
v_gene: TRBV5-8
d_gene: TRBD1
abundance: few
len: 15
CDR3aa: CASSFGTGPKNIQYF
CDR3nt: TGTGCCAGCAGCTTCGGGACAGGCCCCAAAAACATTCAGTACTTC

j_gene: TRBJ2-3
v_gene: TRBV10-3
d_gene: TRBD2
abundance: NA
len: 15
CDR3aa: CAISSAGVSTDTQYF
CDR3nt: TGTGCCATCAGTTCCGCGGGAGTTAGCACAGATACGCAGTATTTT

j_gene: TRBJ1-1
v_gene: TRBV7-9
d_gene: NA
abundance: few
len: 14
CDR3aa: CASSLTGFLTEAFF
CDR3nt: TGTGCCAGCAGCCTAACAGGGTTTCTAACTGAAGCTTTCTTT